One sample yielded the 32 T cell receptor beta chains listed below, sequenced in a study of blood T cell repertoires in COVID-19. TCRdb's table, derived via immunoSEQ multiplex PCR, lists solely in-frame clones and lacks some. Seen here are under 250,000 clones, 82% observed once, and the top ten hold approximately 12%. The source material was peripheral blood. Every receptor here comes from a woman in her forties with acute or convalescent COVID-19.

V and J are TRBV11-2 and TRBJ2-3, with 9 bases matching TRBD1. From germline, CDR1 is SGHAT and CDR2 FQNNGV. This CDR3 region has 15 residues. Losses at the gene ends were 6 bases for V and 4 bases for J; bases not matched to a gene: 8. CDR3 sequence (DNA): TGTGCCAGCAGTAAACAGGGGGCGTTCTCAGATACGCAGTATTTT. It encodes CASSKQGAFSDTQYF.

This clone was counted once. This chain uses TRBV28 with TRBJ2-3; 13 nucleotides agree with TRBD2. V dropped 6 bases and J dropped 7; count of bases not matched to a gene: 4. The V gene's germline CDR1 is MDHEN and CDR2 SYDVKM. The CDR3 loop spans 14 amino acids. The CDR3 DNA reads as TGTGCCAGCAGCCGGACTAGCGGGAGTTATACGCAGTATTTT. Its protein is CASSRTSGSYTQYF.

CDR3 DNA sequence: TGTGCCAGCAGTGTGAGACTAGCGAGGCAAGAGACCCAGTACTTC. Its protein is CASSVRLARQETQYF. The chain links TRBV2 to TRBJ2-5; 8 bases fit TRBD2. The CDR3 is 15 amino acids. Germline V CDR1 and CDR2: SNHLY, FYNNEI. Trimming took 4 bases from V and 2 from J; bases not matched to a gene: 6.

Remarks on this clone: An end of the junction differs from the germline gene, which may be a read error. The chain carries TRBV18 and TRBJ2-1, with 11 bases matching TRBD2. CDR3 size: 14 residues. CDR1 is KGHSH, CDR2 LQKENI, per germline. CDR3 DNA sequence: TGTGCCAGCTCACCAGGGTTAGCGGGAGGGCACCCGATCTTC. It yields the protein CASSPGLAGGHPIF.

V is TRBV5-1 and J is TRBJ1-1, with 9 bases that match TRBD1. This CDR3 region has 14 residues. Germline loops: CDR1 SGHRS, CDR2 YFSETQ. The V gene end was trimmed by 3 bases and the J gene end by 3 bases; junction bases not matched to a gene: 3. Here the CDR3 DNA reads TGCGCCAGCAGCTCGACAGGGGGGTACACTGAAGCTTTCTTT. This sequence encodes CASSSTGGYTEAFF.

Written as DNA, the CDR3 is TGTGCCACTCAAGAGAGGAACACCGGGGAGCTGTTTTTT. Residues: CATQERNTGELFF. The chain recombines TRBV9 with TRBJ2-2; D unclear. Looked up from germline, CDR1 is SGDLS and CDR2 is YYNGEE. The CDR3 has 13 residues. V lost 9 bases and J 1 base, leaving 10 bases between the germline ends.

The V call is TRBV29-1, the J call TRBJ2-1, with TRBD2 matching over 13 bases. Germline V CDR1 and CDR2: SQVTM, ANQGSEA. The ends lost 6 bases at V and 9 bases at J; junction bases unmatched: 5. The CDR3 runs to 13 residues. Here the CDR3 reads CSVGLAGAVEQFF. The CDR3 DNA sequence: TGCAGCGTAGGACTAGCGGGAGCGGTTGAGCAGTTCTTC.

The gene calls are TRBV13 and TRBJ2-7; D is undetermined. Trimming took 3 bases from V and 4 from J, leaving 13 bases between them. Looked up from germline, CDR1 is PRHDT and CDR2 is FYEKMQ (reference sequence). CDR3 length: 14 amino acids. The CDR3 loop is CASSLGLFGYEQYF. The CDR3 region has the DNA TGTGCCAGCAGCTTGGGCCTTTTCGGATACGAGCAGTACTTC.

This sequence joins TRBV11-2 and TRBJ1-2; tentative D call: TRBD1 (6 bases). The CDR3 extends over 15 amino acids. V gave up 2 bases and J gave up 1 base, with 11 bases separating them. Germline-derived CDR1 and CDR2 are SGHAT and FQNNGV. The CDR3 protein is CASSLIGQHNYGYTF. The DNA of the CDR3 is TGTGCCAGCAGCTTAATCGGACAGCATAACTATGGCTACACCTTC.

V usage is TRBV11-2 and J usage is TRBJ2-5; 11 bases match TRBD2. After removal of 3 bases from V and 2 bases from J, the junction contained 11 bases not matched to a gene. The CDR3 loop spans 18 amino acids. The V gene's germline CDR1 is SGHAT and CDR2 FQNNGV. The CDR3 coding sequence is TGTGCCAGCAGCTTCCCCAGTCGACTAGCGGGAAGGCAAGAGACCCAGTACTTC. Protein: CASSFPSRLAGRQETQYF.

V usage is TRBV7-8 and J usage is TRBJ1-6; no firm D call. CDR1 and CDR2 (germline): SGHVS, FQNEAQ. There are 17 residues in the CDR3. V dropped 2 bases and J dropped 0 bases, with 11 bases sitting between them. The CDR3 bases are TGTGCCAGCAGCTTAACGGAGGGAAGCTCCTATAATTCACCCCTCCACTTT. This sequence encodes CASSLTEGSSYNSPLHF.

This clone has ten or more counts. The chain couples TRBV10-1 to TRBJ1-5; 10 nucleotides line up with TRBD1. In germline, CDR1 is WNHNN, CDR2 SYGVQD (reference sequence). The trim removed 8 bases at V and 0 bases at J, leaving 7 bases unmatched. CDR3 size: 16 residues. This chain's CDR3 is CASRDRGHYSNQPQHF. Here the CDR3 DNA reads TGCGCCAGCCGGGACAGGGGACATTATAGCAATCAGCCCCAGCATTTT.

V usage is TRBV4-3 and J usage is TRBJ2-1; maybe TRBD2 (6 bases). V lost 0 bases to trimming and J lost 10 bases, with 16 bases between them. The CDR3 runs to 15 residues. The germline gives CDR1 LGHNA, CDR2 YSLEER. The CDR3 region is CASSQDGASRGEQFF. CDR3 coding DNA: TGCGCCAGCAGCCAAGACGGGGCTAGCCGGGGGGAGCAGTTCTTC.

The genes are TRBV27 and TRBJ1-5, with 8 bases that match TRBD1. Looked up from germline, CDR1 is MNHEY and CDR2 is SMNVEV (reference sequence). V was pared by 6 bases and J by 9 bases, with 7 bases of the junction left unmatched. The CDR3 consists of 13 residues. CDR3 in amino acids: CASSPGGRWPQHF. CDR3 DNA sequence: TGTGCCAGCAGCCCAGGGGGCCGGTGGCCCCAGCATTTT.

The chain combines TRBV10-3 with TRBJ2-1; 10 bases agree with TRBD1. V trimming: 5 bases; J trimming: 8 bases; junction bases outside the gene matches: 6. This CDR3 region has 14 residues. Germline-derived CDR1 and CDR2 are ENHRY and SYGVKD. CDR3 region: CAISRQGALYEQFF. The CDR3 DNA is TGTGCCATCAGTAGACAGGGGGCTTTGTATGAGCAGTTCTTC.

The genes are TRBV4-2 and TRBJ2-3; the match to TRBD2 covers 9 bases. Losses at the gene ends were 6 bases for V and 2 bases for J; bases not matched to a gene: 6. Germline CDR1 LGHNA, CDR2 YNFKEQ. The length of the CDR3 is 15 residues. CDR3 nucleotides: TGTGCCAGCAGTATTAGCGGGGGCTACACAGATACGCAGTATTTT. Its translation is CASSISGGYTDTQYF.

This chain uses TRBV12-3 or TRBV12-4 with TRBJ2-3; D call uncertain. With 3 bases removed from V and 10 bases from J, the gap between germline ends came to 8 bases. The CDR3 sequence is 11 residues long. CDR3 residues: CASSLSQAQYF. The CDR3 DNA follows: TGTGCCAGCAGTTTGTCCCAGGCGCAGTATTTT.

The chain is built from TRBV19 and TRBJ1-2; D gene unclear. V lost 7 bases and J lost 2, with 17 bases in between. Germline V gene sequence: CDR1 LNHDA, CDR2 SQIVND (reference sequence). The CDR3 totals 15 residues. The CDR3 loop is CASNQAGSVNYGYTF. The CDR3 nucleotides are TGTGCCAGTAACCAAGCCGGGTCGGTCAACTATGGCTACACCTTC.

This rearrangement joins TRBV11-2 to TRBJ1-1; D is possibly TRBD1 (6 bases). Germline values: CDR1 SGHAT, CDR2 FQNNGV. Trimming pared 1 base from V and 1 base from J, leaving 16 bases between. The CDR3 contains 17 residues. CDR3 protein: CASSLGFGRGPNTEAFF. The CDR3 DNA follows: TGTGCCAGCAGCTTAGGTTTTGGCAGGGGTCCGAACACTGAAGCTTTCTTT.

V usage is TRBV7-2 and J usage is TRBJ2-2; 8 bases agree with TRBD1. The CDR3 spans 13 residues. After removal of 5 bases from V and 6 bases from J, the junction contained 2 bases not matched to a gene. Germline V gene data show CDR1 as SGHTA and CDR2 as FQGNSA. CDR3 nucleotides: TGTGCCAGCAGCAGACAGGGGCCCGGGGAGCTGTTTTTT. It encodes CASSRQGPGELFF.

This chain connects TRBV5-1 to TRBJ2-7; the match to TRBD1 covers 7 bases. V lost 4 bases to trimming and J lost 2 bases; unmatched junction nucleotides: 9. The V gene's germline CDR1 is SGHRS and CDR2 YFSETQ. The CDR3 consists of 15 residues. CDR3 in amino acids: CASSLAGTDAYEQYF. CDR3 DNA: TGCGCCAGCAGCCTGGCCGGGACAGACGCCTACGAGCAGTACTTC.

The rearrangement joins TRBV30 to TRBJ2-5; a possible D gene is TRBD1 (5 bases). Trimming removed 7 bases from V and 4 bases from J, with 13 bases in between. The germline V gene has CDR1 GTSNPN and CDR2 SVGIG (reference sequence). CDR3 length: 12 residues. DNA of the CDR3: TGTGCCTCAGGGCCTAGTTCAGAGACCCAGTACTTC. Translating it yields CASGPSSETQYF. Full variable domain (remainder filled in from reference TRBV30 and TRBJ2-5): SQTIHQWPATLVQPVGSPLSLECTVEGTSNPNLYWYRQAAGRGLQLLFYSVGIGQISSEVPQNLSASRPQDRQFILSSKKLLLSDSGFYLCASGPSSETQYFGPGTRLLVL.

This clone occurred a few times. The J gene is TRBJ1-3, the V gene TRBV7-2; 9 bases align to TRBD1. With 5 bases clipped from V and 4 bases from J, the junction kept 9 bases outside the gene matches. The CDR3 contains 16 residues. Per the germline V gene, CDR1 is SGHTA and CDR2 is FQGNSA. The CDR3 DNA is TGTGCCAGCAGCGTCGAACAGGGGGCTTGGGGAAACACCATATATTTT. Encoded protein: CASSVEQGAWGNTIYF. Filled out from reference TRBV7-2 and TRBJ1-3, the complete variable domain reads GAGVSQSPSNKVTEKGKDVELRCDPISGHTALYWYRQSLGQGLEFLIYFQGNSAPDKSGLPSDRFSAERTGGSVSTLTIQRTQQEDSAVYLCASSVEQGAWGNTIYFGEGSWLTVV.

This chain joins TRBV11-2 and TRBJ2-6; D unclear. This CDR3 region has 14 residues. Germline V CDR1 and CDR2: SGHAT, FQNNGV. With 6 bases removed from V and 5 bases from J, the gap between germline ends came to 11 bases. DNA for the CDR3: TGTGCCAGCAGGGATCGGGTTAGGGCCAACGTCCTGACTTTC. It encodes CASRDRVRANVLTF.

The chain uses TRBV12-3 or TRBV12-4 and TRBJ2-3; no definite D call. The CDR3 contains 12 residues. The V end lost 6 bases, the J end lost 4 bases, and 8 bases lay between the germline ends. CDR3 DNA sequence: TGTGCCAGCAGAAGTACGGCAGATACGCAGTATTTT. It encodes CASRSTADTQYF.

The chain has TRBV30 and TRBJ2-3, with 7 bases identical to TRBD2. This CDR3 has 17 residues. V trimming: 4 bases; J trimming: 2 bases; junction bases outside the gene matches: 15. Looked up from germline, CDR1 is GTSNPN and CDR2 is SVGIG (reference sequence). The CDR3 DNA is TGTGCCTGGAATGTTGGCGGGGGATTCTTCGCCACAGATACGCAGTATTTT. This sequence encodes CAWNVGGGFFATDTQYF.

This chain connects TRBV7-2 to TRBJ2-1; TRBD1 aligns across 10 bases. The CDR3 runs to 15 residues. CDR1 and CDR2 from the germline V gene are SGHTA and FQGNSA. V was pared by 3 bases and J by 7 bases, with 6 bases of the junction left unmatched. The CDR3 loop reads CASSFGGQGGNEQFF. CDR3 nucleotide sequence: TGTGCCAGCAGCTTCGGTGGACAGGGGGGAAATGAGCAGTTCTTC. The whole variable domain, filled in from reference TRBV7-2 and TRBJ2-1, reads GAGVSQSPSNKVTEKGKDVELRCDPISGHTALYWYRQSLGQGLEFLIYFQGNSAPDKSGLPSDRFSAERTGGSVSTLTIQRTQQEDSAVYLCASSFGGQGGNEQFFGPGTRLTVL.

This chain connects TRBV4-1 to TRBJ2-7; TRBD1 is a possible D gene (5 bases). The CDR3 is 17 residues long. Germline V gives CDR1 MGHRA, CDR2 YSYEKL. Trimming took 1 base from V and 0 from J, leaving 16 bases between them. DNA of the CDR3: TGCGCCAGCAGCCAAGTCGTTGTAGGGGTCAACTCCTACGAGCAGTACTTC. Protein product: CASSQVVVGVNSYEQYF.

The V gene is TRBV9, the J gene TRBJ1-2; D is unclear. With 0 bases removed from V and 4 bases from J, the gap between germline ends came to 13 bases. The CDR3 contains 15 residues. Germline CDR1 is SGDLS and CDR2 is YYNGEE. CDR3 sequence: CASSVAGSEAYGYTF. The CDR3 DNA reads TGTGCCAGCAGCGTAGCGGGGTCTGAGGCCTATGGCTACACCTTC.

The chain has TRBV18 and TRBJ2-1, with 9 bases fitting TRBD1. There are 15 residues in the CDR3. V shed 3 bases, J shed 8 bases, and the junction held 8 bases outside the gene matches. CDR1 and CDR2 (germline): KGHSH, LQKENI. The CDR3 region is CASSPRDREGDEQFF. The CDR3 coding sequence is TGTGCCAGCTCACCCCGGGACAGGGAAGGCGATGAGCAGTTCTTC.

This chain links TRBV5-4 with TRBJ2-1; 8 positions match TRBD1. This CDR3 comprises 16 residues. The germline V gene encodes CDR1 SGHNT and CDR2 YYREEE (reference sequence). With V trimmed by 3 bases and J by 4 bases, 9 bases remained unmatched. The chain's CDR3 is CASSSIGGQEYNEQFF. The CDR3 region has the DNA TGTGCCAGCAGCTCGATCGGGGGACAGGAATACAATGAGCAGTTCTTC.

This chain connects TRBV30 to TRBJ1-2; a weak D match, TRBD1 (5 bases). Per germline, CDR1 GTSNPN and CDR2 SVGIG (reference sequence). The ends were cut back, 4 bases at V and 5 bases at J, with 14 bases in the middle. This CDR3 has 13 residues. The CDR3 loop reads CAWTATETYGYTF. The CDR3 DNA is TGTGCCTGGACCGCGACAGAAACTTATGGCTACACCTTC.